This T cell receptor beta chain emerged from a study of blood T cell repertoires in COVID-19. The repertoire was sequenced with immunoSEQ multiplex PCR; TCRdb's copy has only in-frame clones and lacks some. Here the sample spans around 320,000 clones, almost 90% being singletons. Trimming removed 5 bases from V and 5 bases from J, with 12 bases in between. Germline CDR1 is SQVTM and CDR2 is ANQGSEA. This CDR3 spans 12 amino acids. The TCR originated in a woman aged 18 to 35 with acute COVID-19. This chain links TRBV29-1 with TRBJ1-2, with D perhaps matching TRBD1 (5 bases). Material: PBMCs or T cells enriched from blood (not recorded which). The CDR3 DNA reads TGCAGCGTTTCAGCGGAGGGGTATGGCTACACCTTC. Protein product: CSVSAEGYGYTF.